Each of the 3 T cell receptor beta chains below was sequenced from the same sample in a study of blood T cell repertoires in COVID-19. Sequencing used immunoSEQ multiplex PCR; TCRdb keeps in-frame clones, though not all of them. Here the sample spans about 59,000 clones, 87% being singletons. Sample: peripheral blood. The source of these receptors is a man older than 75 in a cohort sampled during active COVID-19.

CDR3 bases: TGTGCCAGCAAGGAGCGGGGGGGCCCCCACGAGCAGTACTTC. Its translation: CASKERGGPHEQYF. The J gene is TRBJ2-7, the V gene TRBV2; 10 positions agree with TRBD2. The V gene end was trimmed by 7 bases and the J gene end by 5 bases; junction bases not matched to a gene: 8. Germline V lookup: CDR1 SNHLY, CDR2 FYNNEI. The CDR3 covers 14 residues.

This clone has only one observation. The chain uses TRBV20-1 and TRBJ1-2; D is unclear. V was shortened by 3 bases and J by 1 base, with 12 bases between the two germline ends. Germline lookup yields CDR1 DFQATT and CDR2 SNEGSKA (reference sequence). This CDR3 has 14 residues. CDR3 nucleotides: TGCAGTGCTAGTCGGGGTAGACTTAACTATGGCTACACCTTC. Translating it yields CSASRGRLNYGYTF.

This clone has only a few counts. This sequence joins TRBV5-1 and TRBJ1-6; TRBD1 agrees at 7 bases. The V gene's germline CDR1 is SGHRS and CDR2 YFSETQ. The trim removed 3 bases at V and 5 bases at J, leaving 2 bases unmatched. The CDR3 covers 14 residues. The CDR3: CASSSGTDNSPLHF. The CDR3 DNA reads TGCGCCAGCAGCTCTGGGACAGATAATTCACCCCTCCACTTT.